A single T cell receptor (beta chain) is shown here with its context. These data come from a study of blood T cell repertoires in COVID-19. Background on the study: Specimens from acute and convalescent COVID-19 originated in the United States, Italy and Spain. Sources were T cells, B-cell-depleted T cells, or PBMCs; the material itself was cDNA or gDNA.

Authors' methods: Estimation of nucleated cell counts was performed using reference gene primer amplification. Clones were sequenced by immunoSEQ multiplex PCR, and TCRdb holds only the in-frame ones, with some missing. Clonal size and the V and J genes are those of that table, whereas D and trimming came from the DNA. The profile shows about 200,000 clones, roughly nine tenths of them singletons. The ends lost 6 bases at V and 0 bases at J; junction bases unmatched: 8. This CDR3 has 17 residues. CDR1 and CDR2 (germline): SGHAT, FQNNGV. This chain joins TRBV11-2 and TRBJ2-6; 7 bases map to TRBD1. Sequenced material: peripheral blood. This TCR derives from a man between 25 and 39 years old with acute or convalescent COVID-19. The CDR3 loop reads CASSGQGVFSGANVLTF. The CDR3 DNA sequence: TGTGCCAGCAGTGGGCAGGGGGTTTTCTCTGGGGCCAACGTCCTGACTTTC.